The 2 T cell receptor beta chains listed next were all sequenced from one sample in a study of blood T cell repertoires in COVID-19. TCRdb's table, derived via immunoSEQ multiplex PCR, lists solely in-frame clones and lacks some. The table records over 90,000 clones, roughly 80% of them present only once. Sample: peripheral blood. Every receptor here comes from a man between 60 and 75 years old with acute or convalescent COVID-19.

The rearrangement joins TRBV7-2 to TRBJ2-2, with D possibly being TRBD2 (6 bases). V was shortened by 0 bases and J by 5 bases, with 13 bases between the two germline ends. The CDR3 sequence is 16 residues long. CDR1 and CDR2 (germline): SGHTA, FQGNSA. DNA of the CDR3: TGTGCCAGCAGCTTAGCAGGAGGGCCGGGAACCGGGGAGCTGTTTTTT. Its translation is CASSLAGGPGTGELFF.

The V gene is TRBV6-5, the J gene TRBJ2-1, with 7 positions matching TRBD1. CDR1 and CDR2 (germline): MNHEY, SVGAGI. This CDR3 is built from 15 residues. Trimming cost V 5 bases and J 7 bases; bases outside gene matches: 11. The CDR3 sequence: CASSLTTGSGNEQFF. The CDR3 region has the DNA TGTGCCAGCAGTCTCACGACAGGGTCTGGGAATGAGCAGTTCTTC.